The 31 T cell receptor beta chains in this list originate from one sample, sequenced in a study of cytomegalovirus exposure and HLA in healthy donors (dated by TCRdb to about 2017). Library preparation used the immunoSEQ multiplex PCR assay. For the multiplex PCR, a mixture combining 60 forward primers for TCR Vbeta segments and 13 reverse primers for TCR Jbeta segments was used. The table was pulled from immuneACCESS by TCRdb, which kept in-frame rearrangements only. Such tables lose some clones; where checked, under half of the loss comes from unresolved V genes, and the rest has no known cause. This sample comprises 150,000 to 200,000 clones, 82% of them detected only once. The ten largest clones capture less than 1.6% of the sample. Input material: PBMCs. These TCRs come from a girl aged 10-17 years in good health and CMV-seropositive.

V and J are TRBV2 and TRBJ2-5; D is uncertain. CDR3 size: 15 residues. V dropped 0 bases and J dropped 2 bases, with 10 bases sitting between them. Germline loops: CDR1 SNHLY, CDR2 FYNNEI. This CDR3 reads CASSEALRRQETQYF. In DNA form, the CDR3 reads TGTGCCAGCAGTGAAGCGCTTCGCAGACAAGAGACCCAGTACTTC.

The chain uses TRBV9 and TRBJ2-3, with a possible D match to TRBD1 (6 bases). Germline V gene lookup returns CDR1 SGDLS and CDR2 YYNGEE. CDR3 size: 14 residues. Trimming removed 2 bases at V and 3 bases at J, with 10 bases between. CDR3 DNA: TGTGCCAGCAGCGTTGCAGGGGATACAGATACGCAGTATTTT. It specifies CASSVAGDTDTQYF.

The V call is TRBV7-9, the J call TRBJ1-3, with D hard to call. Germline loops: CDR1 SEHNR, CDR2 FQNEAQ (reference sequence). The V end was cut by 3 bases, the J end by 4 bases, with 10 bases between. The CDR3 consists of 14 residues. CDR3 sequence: CASSFMFSGNTIYF. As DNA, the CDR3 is TGTGCCAGCAGCTTTATGTTCTCCGGAAACACCATATATTTT.

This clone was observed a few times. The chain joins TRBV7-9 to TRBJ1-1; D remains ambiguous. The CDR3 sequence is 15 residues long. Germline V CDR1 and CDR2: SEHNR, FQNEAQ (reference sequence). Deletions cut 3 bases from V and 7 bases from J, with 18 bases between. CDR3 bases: TGTGCCAGCAGCTTTCCTCCCTCAGGAAACTTTGAAGCTTTCTTT. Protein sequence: CASSFPPSGNFEAFF.

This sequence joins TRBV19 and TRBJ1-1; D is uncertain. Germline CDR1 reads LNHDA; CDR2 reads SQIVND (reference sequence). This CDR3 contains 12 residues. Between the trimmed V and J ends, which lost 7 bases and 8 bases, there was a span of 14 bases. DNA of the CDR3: TGTGCCAGTAAGTCTATTGGGCTCGAAGCTTTCTTT. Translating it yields CASKSIGLEAFF.

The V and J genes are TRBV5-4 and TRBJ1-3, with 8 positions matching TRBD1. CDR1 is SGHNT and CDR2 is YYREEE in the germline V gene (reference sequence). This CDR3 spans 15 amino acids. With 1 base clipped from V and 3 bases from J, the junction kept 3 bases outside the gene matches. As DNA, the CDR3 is TGTGCCAGCAGCTTGACAGGGGGTTTTGGAAACACCATATATTTT. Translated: CASSLTGGFGNTIYF.

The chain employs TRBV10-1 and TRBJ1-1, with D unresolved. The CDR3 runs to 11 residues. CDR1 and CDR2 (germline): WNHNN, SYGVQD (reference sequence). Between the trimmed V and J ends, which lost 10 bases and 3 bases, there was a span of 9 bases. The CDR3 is CANIRDTEAFF. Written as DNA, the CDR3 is TGCGCCAACATACGGGACACTGAAGCTTTCTTT.

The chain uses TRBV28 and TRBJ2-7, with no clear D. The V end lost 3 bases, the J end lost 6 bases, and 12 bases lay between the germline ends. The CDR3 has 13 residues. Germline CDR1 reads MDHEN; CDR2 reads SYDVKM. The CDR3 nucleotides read TGTGCCAGCAGTTTGGTGGGTCCGGGCGAGCAGTACTTC. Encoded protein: CASSLVGPGEQYF.

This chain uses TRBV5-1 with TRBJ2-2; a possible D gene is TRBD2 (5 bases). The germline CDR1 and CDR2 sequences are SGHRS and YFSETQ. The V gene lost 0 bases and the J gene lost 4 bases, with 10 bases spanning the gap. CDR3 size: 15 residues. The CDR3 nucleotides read TGCGCCAGCAGCTTGGATACTAGTGCCACCGGGGAGCTGTTTTTT. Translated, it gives CASSLDTSATGELFF. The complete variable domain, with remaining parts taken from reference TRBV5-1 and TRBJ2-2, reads KAGVTQTPRYLIKTRGQQVTLSCSPISGHRSVSWYQQTPGQGLQFLFEYFSETQRNKGNFPGRFSGRQFSNSRSEMNVSTLELGDSALYLCASSLDTSATGELFFGEGSRLTVL.

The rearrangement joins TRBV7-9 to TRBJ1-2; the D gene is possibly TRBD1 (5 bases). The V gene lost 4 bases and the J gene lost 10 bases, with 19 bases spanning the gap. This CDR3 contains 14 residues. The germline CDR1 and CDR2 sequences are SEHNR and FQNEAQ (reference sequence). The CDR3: CASSSQTFPGHYTF. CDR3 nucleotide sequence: TGTGCCAGCAGCTCTCAGACCTTTCCAGGGCACTACACCTTC.

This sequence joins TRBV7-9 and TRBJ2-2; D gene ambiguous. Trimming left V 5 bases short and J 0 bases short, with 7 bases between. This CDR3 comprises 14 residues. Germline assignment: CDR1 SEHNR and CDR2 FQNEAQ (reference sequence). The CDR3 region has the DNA TGTGCCAGCAGCACACAAGCGAACACCGGGGAGCTGTTTTTT. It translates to CASSTQANTGELFF.

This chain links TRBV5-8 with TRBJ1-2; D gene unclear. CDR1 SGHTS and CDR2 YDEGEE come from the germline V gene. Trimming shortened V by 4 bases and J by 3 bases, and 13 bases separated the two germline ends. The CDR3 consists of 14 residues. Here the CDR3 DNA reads TGTGCCAGCAGCCCATTTGAGGGCGACTATGGCTACACCTTC. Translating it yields CASSPFEGDYGYTF.

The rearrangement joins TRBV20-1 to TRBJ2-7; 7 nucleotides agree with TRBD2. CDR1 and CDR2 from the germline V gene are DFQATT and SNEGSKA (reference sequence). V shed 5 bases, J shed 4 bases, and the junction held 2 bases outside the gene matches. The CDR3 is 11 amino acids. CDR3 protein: CSARGDYEQYF. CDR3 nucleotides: TGCAGTGCTCGGGGGGATTACGAGCAGTACTTC.

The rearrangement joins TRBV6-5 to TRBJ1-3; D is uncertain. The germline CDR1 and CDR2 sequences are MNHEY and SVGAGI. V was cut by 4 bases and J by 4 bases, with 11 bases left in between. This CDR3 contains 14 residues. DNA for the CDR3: TGTGCCAGCAGTTGGGCGTCGGGGGGAAACACCATATATTTT. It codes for CASSWASGGNTIYF.

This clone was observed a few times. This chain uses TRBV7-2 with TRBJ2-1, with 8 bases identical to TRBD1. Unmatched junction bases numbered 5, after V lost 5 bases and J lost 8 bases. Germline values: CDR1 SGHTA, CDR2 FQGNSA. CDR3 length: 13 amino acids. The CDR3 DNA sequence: TGTGCCAGCAGCCAGGACAGGGACGATGAGCAGTTCTTC. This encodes CASSQDRDDEQFF.

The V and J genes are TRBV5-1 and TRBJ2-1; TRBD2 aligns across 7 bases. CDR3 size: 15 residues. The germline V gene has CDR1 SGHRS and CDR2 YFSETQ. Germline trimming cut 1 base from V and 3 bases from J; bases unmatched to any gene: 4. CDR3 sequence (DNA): TGCGCCAGCAGCTTGACTAGCGCAAACTACAATGAGCAGTTCTTC. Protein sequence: CASSLTSANYNEQFF.

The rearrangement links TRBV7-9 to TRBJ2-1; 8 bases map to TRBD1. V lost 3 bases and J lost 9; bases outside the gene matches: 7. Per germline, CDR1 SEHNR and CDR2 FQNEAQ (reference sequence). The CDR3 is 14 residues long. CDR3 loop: CASSFTGGYGEQFF. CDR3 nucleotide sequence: TGTGCCAGCAGCTTTACAGGGGGATATGGTGAGCAGTTCTTC. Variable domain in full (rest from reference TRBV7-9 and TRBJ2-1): DTGVSQNPRHKITKRGQNVTFRCDPISEHNRLYWYRQTLGQGPEFLTYFQNEAQLEKSRLLSDRFSAERPKGSFSTLEIQRTEQGDSAMYLCASSFTGGYGEQFFGPGTRLTVL.

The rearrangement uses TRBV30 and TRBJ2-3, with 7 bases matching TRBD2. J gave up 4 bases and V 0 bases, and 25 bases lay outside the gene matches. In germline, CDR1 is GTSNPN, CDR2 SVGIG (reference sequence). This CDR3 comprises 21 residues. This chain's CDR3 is CAWSVTAWKEGGPILPDTQYF. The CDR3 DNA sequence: TGTGCCTGGAGTGTAACAGCTTGGAAGGAGGGAGGGCCGATTCTCCCAGATACGCAGTATTTT.

CDR3 in amino acids: CASSEYPGGGSGNTIYF. The CDR3 nucleotides read TGTGCCAGCAGTGAATACCCCGGCGGGGGGAGTGGAAACACCATATATTTT. This chain connects TRBV25-1 to TRBJ1-3; TRBD1 might be the D (5 bases). The CDR3 extends over 17 amino acids. Germline V gene data show CDR1 as MGHDK and CDR2 as SYGVNS. Deletions cut 0 bases from V and 3 bases from J, with 15 bases between.

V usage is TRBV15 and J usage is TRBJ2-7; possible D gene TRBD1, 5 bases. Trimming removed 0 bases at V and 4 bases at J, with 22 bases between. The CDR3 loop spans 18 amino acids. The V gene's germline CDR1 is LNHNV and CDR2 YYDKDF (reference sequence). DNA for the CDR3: TGTGCCACCAGCAGAGATTCGGCCAACAGGCAGGGTTTATACGAGCAGTACTTC. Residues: CATSRDSANRQGLYEQYF.

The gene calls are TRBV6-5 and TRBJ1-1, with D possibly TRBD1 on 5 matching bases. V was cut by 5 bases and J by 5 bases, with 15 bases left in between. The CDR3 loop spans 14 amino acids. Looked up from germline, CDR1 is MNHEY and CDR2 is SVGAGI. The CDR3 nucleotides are TGTGCCAGCAGTCCTAGGGGCCTAAGGACTGAAGCTTTCTTT. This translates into CASSPRGLRTEAFF.

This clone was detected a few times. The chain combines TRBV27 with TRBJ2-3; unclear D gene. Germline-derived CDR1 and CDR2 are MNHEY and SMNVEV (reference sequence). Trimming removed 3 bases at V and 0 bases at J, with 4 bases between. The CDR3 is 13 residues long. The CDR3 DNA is TGTGCCAGCAGTTTCCGTAGCACAGATACGCAGTATTTT. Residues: CASSFRSTDTQYF.

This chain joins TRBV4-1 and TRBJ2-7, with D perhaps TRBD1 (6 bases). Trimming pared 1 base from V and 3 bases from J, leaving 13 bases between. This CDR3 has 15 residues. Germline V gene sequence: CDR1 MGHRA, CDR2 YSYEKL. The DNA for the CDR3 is TGCGCCAGCAGCCAAGGGGCGACAGGCAACTACGAGCAGTACTTC. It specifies CASSQGATGNYEQYF.

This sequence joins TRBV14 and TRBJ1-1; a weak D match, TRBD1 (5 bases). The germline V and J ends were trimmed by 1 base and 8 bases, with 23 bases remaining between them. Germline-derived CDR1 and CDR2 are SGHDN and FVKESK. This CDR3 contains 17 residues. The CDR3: CASSQVFGRQGYAEAFF. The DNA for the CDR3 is TGTGCCAGCAGCCAAGTATTTGGGCGGCAGGGTTACGCGGAAGCTTTCTTT.

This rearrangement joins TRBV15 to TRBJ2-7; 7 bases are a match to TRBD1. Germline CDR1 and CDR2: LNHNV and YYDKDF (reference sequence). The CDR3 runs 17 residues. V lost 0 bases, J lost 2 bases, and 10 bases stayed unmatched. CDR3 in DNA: TGTGCCACCAGCAGAGATCCGGGACAGCTAACCCCCTACGAGCAGTACTTC. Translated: CATSRDPGQLTPYEQYF.

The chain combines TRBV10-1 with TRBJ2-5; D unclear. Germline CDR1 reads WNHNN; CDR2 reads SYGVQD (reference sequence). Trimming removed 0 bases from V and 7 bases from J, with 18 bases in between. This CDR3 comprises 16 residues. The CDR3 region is CASSESTNSLDGTQYF. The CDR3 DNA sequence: TGCGCCAGCAGTGAGTCTACAAATTCCCTAGATGGGACCCAGTACTTC.

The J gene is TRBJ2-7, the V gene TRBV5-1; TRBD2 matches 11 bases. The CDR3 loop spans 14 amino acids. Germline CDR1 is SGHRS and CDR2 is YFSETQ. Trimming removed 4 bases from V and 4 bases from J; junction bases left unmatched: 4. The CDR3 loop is CASSIAGGRYEQYF. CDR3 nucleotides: TGCGCCAGCAGCATAGCGGGAGGGAGGTACGAGCAGTACTTC.

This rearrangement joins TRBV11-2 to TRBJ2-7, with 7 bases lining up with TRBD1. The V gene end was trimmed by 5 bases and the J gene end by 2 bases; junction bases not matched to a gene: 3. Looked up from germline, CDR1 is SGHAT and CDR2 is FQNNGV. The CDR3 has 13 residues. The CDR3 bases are TGTGCCAGCAGCCACAGGGGAACCTACGAGCAGTACTTC. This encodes CASSHRGTYEQYF.

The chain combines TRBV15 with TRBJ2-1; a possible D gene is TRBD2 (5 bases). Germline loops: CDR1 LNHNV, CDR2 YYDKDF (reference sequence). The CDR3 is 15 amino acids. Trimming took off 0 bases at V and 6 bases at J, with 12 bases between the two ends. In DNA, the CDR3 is TGTGCCACCAGCAGAGATCTGAGCGGAGGCAATGAGCAGTTCTTC. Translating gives CATSRDLSGGNEQFF.

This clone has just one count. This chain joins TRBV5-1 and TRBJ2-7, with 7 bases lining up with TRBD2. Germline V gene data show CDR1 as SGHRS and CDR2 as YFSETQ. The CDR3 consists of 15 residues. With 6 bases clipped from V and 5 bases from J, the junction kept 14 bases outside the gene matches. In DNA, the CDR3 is TGCGCCAGCAAGTTGTCGAGGGAGGGTTTCAACGAGCAGTACTTC. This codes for CASKLSREGFNEQYF.

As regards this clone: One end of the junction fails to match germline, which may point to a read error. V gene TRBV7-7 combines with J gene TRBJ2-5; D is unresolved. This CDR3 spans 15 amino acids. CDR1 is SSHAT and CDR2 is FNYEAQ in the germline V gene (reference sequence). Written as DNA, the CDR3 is TGTGCTAGCAGCTTGAGTTATTCCTACCAAGAGACCCAGTACTTC. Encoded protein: CASSLSYSYQETQYF.